This T cell receptor beta chain was recovered during a study of blood T cell repertoires in COVID-19. Study information: Some COVID-19 samples were acute and others convalescent; all came from the United States, Italy and Spain. T cells, B-cell-depleted T cells, or PBMCs supplied cDNA or gDNA.

Authors' methods: From reference gene primer amplification, estimates of nucleated cell counts were derived. The table came from immunoSEQ multiplex PCR; TCRdb's copy has only in-frame clones and leaves some out. Clone size and V and J calls were adopted from that table, with D and trimming inferred from the DNA. The sample has 150,000 or so clones, 81% seen once. With 5 bases removed from V and 3 bases from J, the gap between germline ends came to 4 bases. The CDR3 has 11 residues. CDR1 is SEHNR, CDR2 FQNEAQ, per germline (reference sequence). This clonotype originated in a human donor with acute or convalescent COVID-19. The donor label of this sample is uncertain. This chain joins TRBV7-9 and TRBJ1-1; D not certain. The sequencing input was peripheral blood. CDR3 nucleotide sequence: TGTGCCAGCAGCCGGGACACTGAAGCTTTCTTT. It codes for CASSRDTEAFF.